The entry below describes one T cell receptor (beta chain). What antigen it recognizes has not been identified. No much larger clonotype is one base removed from it; base qualities were not supplied. Counted from cysteine to phenylalanine, this CDR3 has 16 amino acids. The only DNA kept is the CDR3, 48 bases in frame from the first base. Trimmed from V: 2 bases; trimmed from J: 3 bases; junction bases lacking a gene match: 8. The germline V gene encodes CDR1 SGHNT and CDR2 YYREEE (reference sequence). Collaborating institutions collected whole blood in K2EDTA tubes following their own protocols. For TCRbeta analysis, collaborators shipped samples in one of three forms: frozen whole blood, isolated PBMCs, or DNA extracted from either of those sample types. The sample belongs to a study of blood T cell repertoires in COVID-19 (TCRdb year 2020). Context from the whole study: Collaborator samples came from the United States, Italy and Spain and covered acute and convalescent phases of COVID-19. The prospective study material was composed of cDNA or gDNA derived from T cells, B-cell-depleted T cells, or PBMCs. The dataset comprised deeply sampled blood TCRbeta repertoires from subjects exposed to, actively infected with, or recovered from COVID-19. The repertoires were released in a freely available public database meant as a resource for research on the immune response to SARS-CoV-2. The samples were drawn from the first 160 participants of the ongoing ImmuneRACE study and from some 1,300 subjects provided by 6 global collaborators. Nearly every sample came with metadata listing a de-identified subject ID, COVID-19 status, age in years and sex. Where available, HLA class I and class II types were taken from metadata supplied by the sample provider and were not determined by assay-based typing. Summary of the overall study and its limitations: Clinical and demographic metadata were provided uncurated, with the amount varying by source and participant.

TCRbeta CDR3 regions were amplified from genomic DNA by means of the immunoSEQ Assay, a bias-controlled multiplex PCR. In the paper's pipeline: Within the assay, amplification of reference gene primers was used to estimate how many nucleated cells each sample contained. Sequence reads were collapsed and filtered to measure the absolute abundance of every unique TCRbeta CDR3 rearrangement. For each sample, productive Simpson clonality was calculated by taking the square root of Simpson's diversity index across productive rearrangements. TCRdb's version of the immuneACCESS table is confined to in-frame rearrangements and falls short of the full clone set. An unresolved V gene accounts for under half of the shortfall where checked; the remainder is of unknown origin. The V and J calls and clone size were taken over from that table, and D and trimming were inferred from the DNA. Here the sample has almost 50,000 clones; roughly 78% occur a single time. 20% to 30% of the sample is in the top ten clones.

The origin of this receptor is a man between 70 and 80 years old with acute or convalescent COVID-19. The sample taken for sequencing was peripheral blood. The chain couples TRBV5-4 to TRBJ2-3, with TRBD2 identical over 8 junction bases. The DNA sequence follows: TGTGCCAGCAGCTTCCTAGCGGGCGCAGGAACAGATACGCAGTATTTT. Its product reads: CASSFLAGAGTDTQYF.